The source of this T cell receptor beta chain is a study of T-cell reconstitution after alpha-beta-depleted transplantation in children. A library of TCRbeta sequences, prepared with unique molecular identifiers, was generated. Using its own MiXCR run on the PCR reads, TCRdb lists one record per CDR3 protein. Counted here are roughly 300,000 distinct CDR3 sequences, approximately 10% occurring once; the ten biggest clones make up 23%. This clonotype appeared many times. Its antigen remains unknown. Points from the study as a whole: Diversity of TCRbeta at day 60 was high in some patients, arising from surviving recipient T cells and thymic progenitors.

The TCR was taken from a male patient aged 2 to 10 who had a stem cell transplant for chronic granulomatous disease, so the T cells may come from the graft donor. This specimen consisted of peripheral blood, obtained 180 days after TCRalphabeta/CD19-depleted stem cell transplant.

The CDR3 nucleotides are TGCAGTGCTAGAGCCAGCGGGAGCCCCTACGAGCAGTACTTC. This encodes CSARASGSPYEQYF. V usage is TRBV20-1 and J usage is TRBJ2-7; 8 bases are a match to TRBD2. Unmatched junction bases numbered 4, after V lost 1 base and J lost 2 bases. CDR3 length: 14 amino acids. Germline V lookup: CDR1 DFQATT, CDR2 SNEGSKA (reference sequence).